Listed below are T cell receptor beta chains from one sample, sequenced in a study of T cell responses to AZD1222 COVID-19 vaccine. Libraries were prepared by immunoSEQ multiplex PCR; TCRdb keeps only in-frame clonotypes and omits some of them. The table includes around 190,000 clones, 85% to 95% detected once. This sample comprised peripheral blood, obtained on day 0 of AZD1222 vaccination. The receptors were gathered from an adult in good health. Both conserved end residues are part of each CDR3. The D gene is left open where the match is weak. Clone size is not always given. Where it is, it says once, few, many or a class for expanded clones.

cdr3_aa: CASSPRSNSNQPQHF
cdr3_nt: TGTGCCAGCAGTCCTAGAAGTAATAGCAATCAGCCCCAGCATTTT
v_call: TRBV2
j_call: TRBJ1-5
d_call: NA
clone_size: NA

cdr3_aa: CAIRPDSRYEQYF
cdr3_nt: TGTGCCATCAGACCTGACAGCCGCTACGAGCAGTACTTC
v_call: TRBV10-3
j_call: TRBJ2-7
d_call: NA
clone_size: once

cdr3_aa: CASRDGLNEKLFF
cdr3_nt: TGTGCCAGCAGAGACGGACTGAATGAAAAACTGTTTTTT
v_call: TRBV12-3/TRBV12-4
j_call: TRBJ1-4
d_call: NA
clone_size: NA

cdr3_aa: CASIPRAGTGGSNTEAFF
cdr3_nt: TGTGCCAGCATCCCTCGCGCCGGGACAGGGGGCTCTAACACTGAAGCTTTCTTT
v_call: TRBV28
j_call: TRBJ1-1
d_call: TRBD1
clone_size: NA

cdr3_aa: CASSLSRLAGETQYF
cdr3_nt: TGTGCCAGCAGCTTATCGCGACTAGCCGGGGAGACCCAGTACTTC
v_call: TRBV7-9
j_call: TRBJ2-5
d_call: TRBD2
clone_size: once

cdr3_aa: CASSLDRQQAQFF
cdr3_nt: TGTGCCAGCAGCTTAGACCGACAGCAGGCGCAGTTCTTC
v_call: TRBV7-2
j_call: TRBJ2-1
d_call: NA
clone_size: NA

cdr3_aa: CASRKADEAFF
cdr3_nt: TGTGCCAGCAGGAAGGCGGATGAAGCTTTCTTT
v_call: TRBV6-5
j_call: TRBJ1-1
d_call: NA
clone_size: once

cdr3_aa: CASSSGILGNQPQHF
cdr3_nt: TGTGCCAGCAGTTCAGGGATCTTAGGCAATCAGCCCCAGCATTTT
v_call: TRBV27
j_call: TRBJ1-5
d_call: NA
clone_size: few

cdr3_aa: CASSRLVRDGYTF
cdr3_nt: TGTGCCAGCAGCCGCCTTGTAAGGGATGGCTACACCTTC
v_call: TRBV11-1
j_call: TRBJ1-2
d_call: NA
clone_size: NA

cdr3_aa: CASSYGAGSMTEAFF
cdr3_nt: TGTGCCAGCAGTTACGGGGCAGGGTCTATGACTGAAGCTTTCTTT
v_call: TRBV6-6
j_call: TRBJ1-1
d_call: NA
clone_size: NA

cdr3_aa: CASSLVTAGPGANVLTF
cdr3_nt: TGCGCCAGCAGCTTGGTCACAGCGGGCCCTGGGGCCAACGTCCTGACTTTC
v_call: TRBV5-1
j_call: TRBJ2-6
d_call: NA
clone_size: once

cdr3_aa: CASSEGLAGGTDTQYF
cdr3_nt: TGTGCCAGCAGCGAGGGACTAGCGGGAGGCACAGATACGCAGTATTTT
v_call: TRBV9
j_call: TRBJ2-3
d_call: TRBD2
clone_size: NA

cdr3_aa: CASSLARGSTYEQYF
cdr3_nt: TGTGCCAGCAGCTTGGCTCGGGGCAGTACCTACGAGCAGTACTTC
v_call: TRBV5-4
j_call: TRBJ2-7
d_call: NA
clone_size: NA

cdr3_aa: CASSPALFGGNYEQYF
cdr3_nt: TGTGCCAGCAGCCCCGCTTTATTTGGGGGGAACTACGAGCAGTACTTC
v_call: TRBV11-1
j_call: TRBJ2-7
d_call: NA
clone_size: NA

cdr3_aa: CASSPTTSGVSTDTQYF
cdr3_nt: TGTGCCAGCTCACCAACGACTAGCGGGGTCAGTACAGATACGCAGTATTTT
v_call: TRBV18
j_call: TRBJ2-3
d_call: TRBD2
clone_size: once

cdr3_aa: CSTPGAAYNEQFF
cdr3_nt: TGCAGCACCCCGGGGGCGGCCTACAATGAGCAGTTCTTC
v_call: TRBV29-1
j_call: TRBJ2-1
d_call: NA
clone_size: NA

cdr3_aa: CAWIPSMGLGAFF
cdr3_nt: TGTGCCTGGATCCCCTCAATGGGGCTGGGGGCTTTCTTT
v_call: TRBV30
j_call: TRBJ1-1
d_call: NA
clone_size: once

cdr3_aa: CASSEASNYGYTF
cdr3_nt: TGTGCCAGCAGTGAAGCCAGTAACTATGGCTACACCTTC
v_call: TRBV2
j_call: TRBJ1-2
d_call: NA
clone_size: NA

cdr3_aa: CASRGLAGIETQYF
cdr3_nt: TGTGCCAGCAGGGGACTAGCGGGGATAGAGACCCAGTACTTC
v_call: TRBV27
j_call: TRBJ2-5
d_call: TRBD2
clone_size: NA

cdr3_aa: CASSFRKLNEKLFF
cdr3_nt: TGTGCCAGCAGTTTTAGGAAACTTAATGAAAAACTGTTTTTT
v_call: TRBV27
j_call: TRBJ1-4
d_call: NA
clone_size: NA

cdr3_aa: CASSLPHLSSGNTIYF
cdr3_nt: TGCGCCAGCAGTTTACCGCACCTGAGCTCTGGAAACACCATATATTTT
v_call: TRBV10-2
j_call: TRBJ1-3
d_call: NA
clone_size: NA

cdr3_aa: CASSYLDRVLDEQFF
cdr3_nt: TGTGCCAGCAGTTACTTGGACAGGGTATTAGATGAGCAGTTCTTC
v_call: TRBV6-2/TRBV6-3
j_call: TRBJ2-1
d_call: TRBD1
clone_size: NA

cdr3_aa: CASSARDRSNEKLFF
cdr3_nt: TGTGCCAGCAGCGCCCGGGACAGGAGCAATGAAAAACTGTTTTTT
v_call: TRBV9
j_call: TRBJ1-4
d_call: TRBD1
clone_size: NA

cdr3_aa: CASSNQETQYF
cdr3_nt: TGTGCCAGCAGTAATCAAGAGACCCAGTACTTC
v_call: TRBV12-3/TRBV12-4
j_call: TRBJ2-5
d_call: NA
clone_size: NA

cdr3_aa: CASSQGQLDYGYTF
cdr3_nt: TGCGCCAGCAGCCAAGGACAGCTTGACTATGGCTACACCTTC
v_call: TRBV4-3
j_call: TRBJ1-2
d_call: NA
clone_size: NA

cdr3_aa: CASSSRSTANTEAFF
cdr3_nt: TGTGCCAGCAGTTCCAGGTCTACTGCGAACACTGAAGCTTTCTTT
v_call: TRBV5-4
j_call: TRBJ1-1
d_call: NA
clone_size: NA

cdr3_aa: CASSSDRATHLVVSYEQYF
cdr3_nt: TGTGCCAGCAGCTCGGACAGAGCCACGCACCTCGTGGTCTCCTACGAGCAGTACTTC
v_call: TRBV7-9
j_call: TRBJ2-7
d_call: NA
clone_size: NA

cdr3_aa: CASSEIAGGRETQYF
cdr3_nt: TGTGCCAGCAGTGAAATAGCGGGGGGGCGGGAGACCCAGTACTTC
v_call: TRBV6-1
j_call: TRBJ2-5
d_call: TRBD2
clone_size: NA

cdr3_aa: CASSLQGNQPQHF
cdr3_nt: TGTGCCAGTAGTCTACAGGGGAATCAGCCCCAGCATTTT
v_call: TRBV19
j_call: TRBJ1-5
d_call: TRBD1
clone_size: NA

cdr3_aa: CASSQDYGTSGEQYF
cdr3_nt: TGCGCCAGCAGCCAAGATTACGGGACTAGCGGCGAGCAGTACTTC
v_call: TRBV4-1
j_call: TRBJ2-7
d_call: TRBD2
clone_size: NA

cdr3_aa: CASETGTGGSTGELFF
cdr3_nt: TGCGCCAGCGAAACCGGGACAGGGGGCTCCACCGGGGAGCTGTTTTTT
v_call: TRBV5-1
j_call: TRBJ2-2
d_call: TRBD1
clone_size: NA

cdr3_aa: CASAPGTGGQETQYF
cdr3_nt: TGCGCCAGCGCTCCCGGGACAGGGGGCCAGGAGACCCAGTACTTC
v_call: TRBV5-1
j_call: TRBJ2-5
d_call: TRBD1
clone_size: NA